The 13 T cell receptor beta chains in this list originate from one sample, sequenced in a study of response to subunit inactivated influenza vaccine (dated by TCRdb to between 2018 and 2020). Library construction relied on RT-PCR. The reads were generated on an Illumina HiSeq 2500. The public reads were quality trimmed at Q25 with fastp and then assembled into clones with MiXCR by TCRdb, keeping productive beta chains. Each CDR3 protein appears once, grouped with its most common genes and DNA. The sample data list roughly 760,000 distinct CDR3 sequences, and around 21% of these were observed just once. Roughly 10% of the sample lies in the top ten. The starting material was PBMCs from blood, obtained 4 to 6 days after vaccination. Receptors originate from a man in his fifties who received an inactivated influenza vaccine. Donor details come from another sample of the same person, matched by shared clones.

This rearrangement joins TRBV12-3 or TRBV12-4 to TRBJ1-2; D is unresolved. Trimming took off 1 base at V and 3 bases at J, with 9 bases between the two ends. This CDR3 contains 14 residues. The CDR3 region is CASSLVRGYYGYTF. The CDR3 DNA sequence: TGTGCCAGCAGTTTAGTGCGAGGGTACTATGGCTACACCTTC.

This clonotype was seen only a few times. The chain carries TRBV14 and TRBJ2-1; D ambiguous. The V gene lost 4 bases and the J gene lost 3 bases, with 13 bases spanning the gap. This CDR3 spans 15 amino acids. CDR1 SGHDN and CDR2 FVKESK come from the germline V gene. This chain's CDR3 is CASSRGPARYNEQFF. DNA for the CDR3: TGTGCCAGCAGCCGTGGACCAGCCCGCTACAATGAGCAGTTCTTC.

The sample holds a few counts of this clonotype. The chain employs TRBV5-1 and TRBJ2-1; 9 positions agree with TRBD1. The CDR3 is 17 amino acids. Losses at the gene ends were 3 bases for V and 2 bases for J; bases not matched to a gene: 9. CDR1 SGHRS and CDR2 YFSETQ come from the germline V gene. The CDR3 loop is CASSSRRDRATYNEQFF. CDR3 coding DNA: TGCGCCAGCAGCTCGCGGCGGGACAGGGCAACCTACAATGAGCAGTTCTTC.

This clonotype was counted at least ten times. The rearrangement uses TRBV12-3 or TRBV12-4 and TRBJ2-7, with D uncertain. Deletions cut 3 bases from V and 5 bases from J, with 5 bases between. This CDR3 is built from 11 residues. The CDR3 is CASSLKDEQYF. CDR3 DNA sequence: TGTGCCAGCAGTTTGAAGGACGAGCAGTACTTC.

Many counts were recorded for this clonotype. The chain combines TRBV5-6 with TRBJ1-6; D is uncertain. Trimming pared 0 bases from V and 12 bases from J, leaving 4 bases between. The CDR3 loop spans 11 amino acids. Germline assignment: CDR1 SGHDT and CDR2 YYEEEE. The CDR3 sequence: CASSLGGPLHF. The CDR3 DNA sequence: TGTGCCAGCAGCTTGGGTGGACCCCTCCACTTT. Combining the CDR3 with reference TRBV5-6 and TRBJ1-6 gives the whole variable domain DAGVTQSPTHLIKTRGQQVTLRCSPKSGHDTVSWYQQALGQGPQFIFQYYEEEERQRGNFPDRFSGHQFPNYSSELNVNALLLGDSALYLCASSLGGPLHFGNGTRLTVT.

This clonotype was recorded a few times. The V gene is TRBV4-3, the J gene TRBJ2-4, with D unclear. Between the trimmed V and J ends, which lost 0 bases and 0 bases, there was a span of 9 bases. This CDR3 contains 16 residues. CDR1 is LGHNA and CDR2 is YSLEER in the germline V gene. The CDR3 DNA follows: TGCGCCAGCAGCCAAGATATTTCCTTAGCCAAAAACATTCAGTACTTC. This gives the protein CASSQDISLAKNIQYF.

This clonotype has just a few counts. The V call is TRBV11-2, the J call TRBJ2-1, with D possibly being TRBD2 (6 bases). CDR1 and CDR2 from the germline V gene are SGHAT and FQNNGV. The CDR3 consists of 15 residues. V was cut by 0 bases and J by 7 bases, with 13 bases left in between. The CDR3 loop is CASSLERGAGNEQFF. In DNA form, the CDR3 reads TGTGCCAGCAGCTTAGAACGGGGTGCGGGGAATGAGCAGTTCTTC.

This clonotype came up a few times. The chain recombines TRBV5-1 with TRBJ2-1, with 10 bases that match TRBD1. The ends lost 3 bases at V and 8 bases at J; junction bases unmatched: 5. From germline, CDR1 is SGHRS and CDR2 YFSETQ. The CDR3 is made up of 14 amino acids. Here the CDR3 DNA reads TGCGCCAGCAGCTACCGGGACAGGGGCCATGAGCAGTTCTTC. Its protein product is CASSYRDRGHEQFF.

This chain uses TRBV7-2 with TRBJ2-7; TRBD2 agrees at 14 bases. This CDR3 is built from 16 residues. Germline CDR1 reads SGHTA; CDR2 reads FQGNSA. With V trimmed by 5 bases and J by 3 bases, 6 bases remained unmatched. The CDR3, as DNA: TGTGCCAGCAGCGGATTAGGACTAGCGGGAGGCTACGAGCAGTACTTC. Encoded protein: CASSGLGLAGGYEQYF.

There are a few counts of this clonotype. This CDR3 is CASTWRSRDGQFF. The CDR3 nucleotides are TGTGCCAGCACATGGCGCTCCCGGGACGGGCAGTTCTTC. The gene calls are TRBV6-2 or TRBV6-3 and TRBJ2-1; D is perhaps TRBD1 or TRBD2 (5 bases each). Trimming left V 7 bases short and J 12 bases short, with 19 bases between. Germline CDR1 is MNHEY and CDR2 is SVGEGT. The CDR3 has 13 residues.

This chain uses TRBV29-1 with TRBJ2-7; perhaps TRBD1 as D (5 bases). The CDR3 loop spans 13 amino acids. The V and J ends lost 6 bases and 1 base respectively, with 13 bases between them. Looked up from germline, CDR1 is SQVTM and CDR2 is ANQGSEA. The CDR3 bases are TGCAGCGTCCTAAGGGGCTTGTCCTACGAGCAGTACTTC. It encodes CSVLRGLSYEQYF.

This chain connects TRBV9 to TRBJ2-1; D call uncertain. CDR1 and CDR2 (germline): SGDLS, YYNGEE. The CDR3 spans 13 residues. With 1 base removed from V and 8 bases from J, the gap between germline ends came to 10 bases. The CDR3 spells CASSVPGLDEQFF. DNA of the CDR3: TGTGCCAGCAGCGTACCCGGGCTCGATGAGCAGTTCTTC.

The gene calls are TRBV10-3 and TRBJ2-5; D tentatively fits TRBD1 or TRBD2 (6 bases each). Germline assignment: CDR1 ENHRY and CDR2 SYGVKD. The CDR3 covers 13 residues. Trimming shortened V by 6 bases and J by 4 bases, and 12 bases separated the two germline ends. Here the CDR3 reads CAIRAGGRETQYF. The CDR3 bases are TGTGCCATCAGAGCCGGGGGCCGAGAGACCCAGTACTTC.